One and the same sample provided the 9 T cell receptor beta chains below, sequenced in a study of beta chain features in type 1 diabetes. Expressed TCRB transcripts were sequenced because the isolated RNA had all been reverse transcribed beforehand. Sequencing used immunoSEQ multiplex PCR; TCRdb keeps in-frame clones, though not all of them. The sample records 250,000 to 400,000 clones, 14% being singletons. The specimen was central memory CD4+ T cells from blood. The receptor set was obtained from a young man in good health.

The gene calls are TRBV9 and TRBJ2-7, with D uncertain. Germline CDR1 reads SGDLS; CDR2 reads YYNGEE. This CDR3 contains 11 residues. The V and J ends lost 4 bases and 12 bases respectively, with 14 bases between them. The CDR3 loop is CASSLLSPGYV. The CDR3 DNA is TGTGCCAGCAGCCTCCTTAGCCCGGGGTACGTC.

V is TRBV30 and J is TRBJ2-1; 7 positions agree with TRBD2. Germline V gene data show CDR1 as GTSNPN and CDR2 as SVGIG (reference sequence). This CDR3 contains 16 residues. V trimming: 0 bases; J trimming: 7 bases; junction bases outside the gene matches: 12. CDR3 residues: CAWSVLSSGIANEQFF. The CDR3 DNA is TGTGCCTGGAGTGTATTGTCTAGCGGAATAGCAAATGAGCAGTTCTTC.

The chain links TRBV11-2 to TRBJ1-1; D unclear. CDR3 size: 14 residues. Trimming pared 2 bases from V and 3 bases from J, leaving 10 bases between. CDR1 and CDR2 from the germline V gene are SGHAT and FQNNGV. The CDR3 spells CASSLMGWDTEAFF. CDR3 nucleotide sequence: TGTGCCAGCAGCTTAATGGGGTGGGACACTGAAGCTTTCTTT.

This chain connects TRBV27 to TRBJ1-5; D call uncertain. CDR3 length equals 13 residues. Trimming stripped 2 bases from V and 2 bases from J, with 4 bases between. Germline assignment: CDR1 MNHEY and CDR2 SMNVEV (reference sequence). The CDR3 here is CASSLTGNQPQHF. In DNA, the CDR3 is TGTGCCAGCAGTTTAACAGGCAATCAGCCCCAGCATTTT.

The V call is TRBV27, the J call TRBJ1-3; D might be TRBD1 (6 bases). CDR1 MNHEY and CDR2 SMNVEV come from the germline V gene (reference sequence). This CDR3 has 17 residues. Trimming took off 5 bases at V and 1 base at J, with 18 bases between the two ends. CDR3 sequence: CASSASSGGFSGNTIYF. DNA for the CDR3: TGTGCCAGCAGTGCCAGTTCTGGGGGCTTTTCTGGAAACACCATATATTTT.

This clone has just a few counts. The junction departs from germline at one end; a sequencing error may be responsible. Other DNA sequences in the sample encode the same CDR3. CDR3 DNA sequence: TGCGCCAGCAGCCGAAACCAGGGGAACACTGAAGCTTTCTTT. This encodes CASSRNQGNTEAFF. V usage is TRBV7-7 and J usage is TRBJ1-1; the D gene is possibly TRBD1 (5 bases). This CDR3 comprises 14 residues. CDR1 is SSHAT, CDR2 FNYEAQ, per germline (reference sequence).

This clone was detected a few times. The V call is TRBV11-3, the J call TRBJ1-1; tentatively, D is TRBD1 (5 bases). This CDR3 region has 15 residues. Germline V gene data show CDR1 as SGHNT and CDR2 as YENEEA. Trimming left V 5 bases short and J 2 bases short, with 15 bases between. The CDR3 loop reads CASSTRGAGNTEAFF. In nucleotides, the CDR3 is TGTGCCAGCAGCACTCGTGGGGCAGGTAACACTGAAGCTTTCTTT. Based on the CDR3 plus reference TRBV11-3 and TRBJ1-1, the full variable domain is EAGVVQSPRYKIIEKKQPVAFWCNPISGHNTLYWYLQNLGQGPELLIRYENEEAVDDSQLPKDRFSAERLKGVDSTLKIQPAELGDSAVYLCASSTRGAGNTEAFFGQGTRLTVV.

The rearrangement uses TRBV27 and TRBJ2-7, with a weak D call TRBD1 (6 bases). Trimming removed 0 bases from V and 0 bases from J, with 12 bases in between. The V gene's germline CDR1 is MNHEY and CDR2 SMNVEV (reference sequence). This CDR3 region has 16 residues. For the CDR3, the DNA is TGTGCCAGCAGTTTATCGTTACAGGGCTCCTCCTACGAGCAGTACTTC. This codes for CASSLSLQGSSYEQYF.

This clone was observed a handful of times. The chain has TRBV4-2 and TRBJ1-4; D ambiguous. Germline CDR1 reads LGHNA; CDR2 reads YNFKEQ. This CDR3 has 15 amino acids. V was cut by 3 bases and J by 5 bases, with 13 bases left in between. The chain's CDR3 is CASSQFRARNEKLFF. In nucleotides, the CDR3 is TGTGCCAGCAGCCAGTTCCGGGCCCGAAATGAAAAACTGTTTTTT.